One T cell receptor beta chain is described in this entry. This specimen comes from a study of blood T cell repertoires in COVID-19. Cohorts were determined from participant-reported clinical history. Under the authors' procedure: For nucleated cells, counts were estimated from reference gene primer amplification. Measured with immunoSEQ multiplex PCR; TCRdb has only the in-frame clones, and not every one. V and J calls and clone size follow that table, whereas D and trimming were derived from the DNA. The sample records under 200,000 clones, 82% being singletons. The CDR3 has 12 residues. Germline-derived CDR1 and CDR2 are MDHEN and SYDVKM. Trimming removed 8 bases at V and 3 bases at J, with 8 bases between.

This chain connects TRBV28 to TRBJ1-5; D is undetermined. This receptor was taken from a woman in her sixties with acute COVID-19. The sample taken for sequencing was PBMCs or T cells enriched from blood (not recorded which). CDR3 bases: TGTGCCAGCTGGCAGATCAATCAGCCCCAGCATTTT. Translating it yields CASWQINQPQHF.